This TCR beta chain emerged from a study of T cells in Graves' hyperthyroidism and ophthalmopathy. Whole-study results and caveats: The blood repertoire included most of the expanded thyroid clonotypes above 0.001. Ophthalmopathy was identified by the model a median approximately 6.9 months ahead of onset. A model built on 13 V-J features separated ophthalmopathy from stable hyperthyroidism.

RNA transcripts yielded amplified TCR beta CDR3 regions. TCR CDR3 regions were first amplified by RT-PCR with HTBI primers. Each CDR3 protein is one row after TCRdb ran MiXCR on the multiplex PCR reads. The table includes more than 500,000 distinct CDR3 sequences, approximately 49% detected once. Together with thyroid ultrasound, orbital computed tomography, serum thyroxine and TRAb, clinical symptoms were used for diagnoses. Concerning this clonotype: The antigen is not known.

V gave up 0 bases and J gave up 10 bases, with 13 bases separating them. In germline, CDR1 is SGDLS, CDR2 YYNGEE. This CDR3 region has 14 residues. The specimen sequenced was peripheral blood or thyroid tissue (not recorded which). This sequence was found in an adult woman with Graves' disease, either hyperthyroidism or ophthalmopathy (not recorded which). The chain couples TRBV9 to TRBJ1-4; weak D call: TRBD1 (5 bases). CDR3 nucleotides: TGTGCCAGCAGCGTAGTACCTAGTGGGGGAAAACTGTTTTTT. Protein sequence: CASSVVPSGGKLFF. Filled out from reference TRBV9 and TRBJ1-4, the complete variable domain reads DSGVTQTPKHLITATGQRVTLRCSPRSGDLSVYWYQQSLDQGLQFLIQYYNGEERAKGNILERFSAQQFPDLHSELNLSSLELGDSALYFCASSVVPSGGKLFFGSGTQLSVL.